This T cell receptor beta chain derives from a study of monozygotic twins with inflammatory bowel disease. Overall study findings and caveats: The results supported no single strong signal or clonotype associated with IBD.

Details on this clonotype: Its antigen remains unknown.

The length of the CDR3 is 16 residues. The germline V gene has CDR1 SGHVS and CDR2 FNYEAQ. Every TCR library drew on approximately 3,700 ng of total RNA. One entry per CDR3 protein, without DNA, is what TCRdb gives after re-calling the 5' RACE reads. The sample table includes about 150,000 distinct CDR3 sequences. The chain uses TRBV7-6 and TRBJ2-3; TCRdb's D gene call, TRBD1, goes unchecked for lack of DNA. Sequencing was done on a sample of blood. The sequence came from a human donor with ulcerative colitis or Crohn's disease, or a healthy co-twin of an affected twin (not recorded which). CDR3: CASSYNRGLSTDTQYF.